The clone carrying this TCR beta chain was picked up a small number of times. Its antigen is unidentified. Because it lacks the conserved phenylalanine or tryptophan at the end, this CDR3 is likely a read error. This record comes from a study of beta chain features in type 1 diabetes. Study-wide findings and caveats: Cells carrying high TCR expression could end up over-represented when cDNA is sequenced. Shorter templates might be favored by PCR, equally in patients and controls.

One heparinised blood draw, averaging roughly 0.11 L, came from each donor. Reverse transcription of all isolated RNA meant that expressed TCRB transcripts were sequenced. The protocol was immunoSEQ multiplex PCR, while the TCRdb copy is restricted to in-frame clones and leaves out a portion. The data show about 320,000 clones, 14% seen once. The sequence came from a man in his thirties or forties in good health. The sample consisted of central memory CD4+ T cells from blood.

The CDR3 DNA reads as TGTGCCAGCAGTGTTCTCTATGGCTACACCCTC. Translated, it gives CASSVLYGYTL. This sequence joins TRBV27 and TRBJ1-2; D gene unclear. The CDR3 has 11 amino acids. Trimming shortened V by 5 bases and J by 4 bases, and 5 bases separated the two germline ends. The germline V gene has CDR1 MNHEY and CDR2 SMNVEV (reference sequence).